The table lists the clone carrying this TCR beta chain with a count of one. Repertoires were generated with immunoSEQ multiplex PCR, while TCRdb's copy carries only in-frame clones and drops some. The sample comprises approximately 41,000 clones, around 85% of which are singletons, and around 2.7% rests with the top ten. The data originate from a study of OX40 agonist ivuxolimab in advanced cancers. This CDR3 has 12 amino acids. The V and J ends lost 7 bases and 4 bases respectively, with 10 bases between them. Germline CDR1 reads MDHEN; CDR2 reads SYDVKM. V and J are TRBV28 and TRBJ1-1, with D unresolved. Here the sequenced sample was CD4+ or CD8+ T cells sorted from blood, taken in a trial of the OX40 agonist ivuxolimab. This TCR was recovered from an adult with an advanced solid tumor such as melanoma, head and neck, liver or kidney cancer. CDR3 sequence: CASTVRSTEAFF. The CDR3 nucleotides are TGTGCCAGCACCGTAAGGTCCACTGAAGCTTTCTTT.